The 2 T cell receptor beta chains below all came from one sample that was sequenced in a study of cytomegalovirus exposure and HLA in healthy donors. In the PCR, 60 Vbeta and 13 Jbeta primers were used. Libraries were prepared by immunoSEQ multiplex PCR; TCRdb keeps only in-frame clonotypes and omits some of them. The sample table sets out about 77,000 clones. Sequenced: PBMCs. Source of these receptors: a man aged 50 or older in good health and CMV-seropositive.

V is TRBV28 and J is TRBJ2-1, with TRBD2 matching over 9 bases. The CDR3 loop spans 17 amino acids. J was trimmed by 4 bases and V by 5 bases; bases with no gene match: 12. Germline values: CDR1 MDHEN, CDR2 SYDVKM. CDR3 in amino acids: CASSLGRLAGLYNEQFF. The CDR3 coding sequence is TGTGCCAGCAGTCTCGGACGGCTAGCGGGGCTATACAATGAGCAGTTCTTC.

The genes are TRBV6-1 and TRBJ2-4, with 10 bases identical to TRBD1. The germline CDR1 and CDR2 sequences are MNHNS and SASEGT. The CDR3 runs to 15 residues. The V and J ends lost 5 bases and 6 bases, in that order; junction bases with no gene match: 7. As DNA, the CDR3 is TGTGCCAGCAGTCTAGGGACAGGGGAGAGAAACATTCAGTACTTC. Translated: CASSLGTGERNIQYF.